This TCR beta chain appears in the sequencing data of a study of blood T cells in healthy people across ages. This clonotype occurred a few times. A much larger clone sits a single nucleotide away, making a read error possible. Next came a second PCR, run for roughly 6 to 11 cycles, which used a sample-barcoded 5' primer along with a J-beta primer mix. Each CDR3 protein is one row after TCRdb ran MiXCR on the 5' RACE reads. The sample has some 890,000 distinct CDR3 sequences; approximately 32% are singletons. Another study also made use of these data, one on T cells of mothers and their children. Per that study: Nine systemically healthy Caucasian donors: three mothers, six children. No clones detected were persistent microchimeric T cell clones.

The sequenced sample was blood. The sequence came from a woman in her forties in good health.

The CDR3 DNA reads as TGTGCCAGCATTGGAGCGCTGCTAGCGGGGGGATTGGGTGAGCAGTACTTC. Translated, it gives CASIGALLAGGLGEQYF. The chain links TRBV5-8 to TRBJ2-5, with TRBD2 matching over 11 bases. This CDR3 spans 17 amino acids. The J segment lost 11 bases and the V segment lost 6 bases, leaving 21 bases of the junction unmatched. Germline V gene data show CDR1 as SGHTS and CDR2 as YDEGEE.